The rows below give T cell receptor beta chains drawn from one sample of a study of blood T cell repertoires in COVID-19. The repertoire was sequenced with immunoSEQ multiplex PCR; TCRdb's copy has only in-frame clones and lacks some. The profile shows tens of thousands of clones, roughly 86% of them singletons. The specimen sequenced was peripheral blood. These receptors were taken from a human donor with active COVID-19. The donor label of this sample is uncertain. The CDR3 runs from the conserved cysteine through the conserved F or W. The order of the fields is D gene, clone size, V gene, J gene, CDR3 DNA, CDR3 protein. The D gene is left open where the match is weak. Not all rows give a size; the values are once, few, many and, for expanded clones, a class.

D: TRBD1; size: .; V: TRBV7-3; J: TRBJ2-3; DNA: TGTGCCAGCAGCCGAGGGGGCCTTAGCACAGATACGCAGTATTTT; CDR3: CASSRGGLSTDTQYF
D: TRBD1; size: .; V: TRBV2; J: TRBJ1-4; DNA: TGTGCCAGCAGTTCCCAGGGGGCGCGGGCTAATGAAAAACTGTTTTTT; CDR3: CASSSQGARANEKLFF
D: .; size: .; V: TRBV7-2; J: TRBJ1-5; DNA: TGTGCCAGCAGCTTAGAACAGGGAGTCAATCAGCCCCAGCATTTT; CDR3: CASSLEQGVNQPQHF
D: TRBD1; size: .; V: TRBV6-5; J: TRBJ1-3; DNA: TGTGCCAGCAGTCCCCCGGGACAGGGGCCTAGCACCATATATTTT; CDR3: CASSPPGQGPSTIYF
D: TRBD1; size: .; V: TRBV4-2; J: TRBJ1-5; DNA: TGTGCCAGCAGCCAAGATCTTCAAGGGGGCGCTAGGTATCATTTT; CDR3: CASSQDLQGGARYHF
D: TRBD2; size: .; V: TRBV7-2; J: TRBJ2-3; DNA: TGTGCCAGCAGTGGGTCGGGGGGGTTCACAGATACGCAGTATTTT; CDR3: CASSGSGGFTDTQYF
D: .; size: .; V: TRBV4-3; J: TRBJ2-1; DNA: TGCGCCAGCAGCCAAGATAAGTACACTAGCCATGTTTTCTTC; CDR3: CASSQDKYTSHVFF
D: .; size: .; V: TRBV9; J: TRBJ1-6; DNA: TGTGCCAGCAGCGTAGGAGAATCACCCCTCCACTTT; CDR3: CASSVGESPLHF
D: .; size: .; V: TRBV7-9; J: TRBJ1-1; DNA: TGTGCCAGCAGCCCGCGAATGACAGCTAACACTGAAGCTTTCTTT; CDR3: CASSPRMTANTEAFF
D: .; size: .; V: TRBV7-3; J: TRBJ1-1; DNA: TGTGCCAGCAGCTTAACCGGGGGAGGCACTGAAGCTTTCTTT; CDR3: CASSLTGGGTEAFF
D: TRBD2; size: .; V: TRBV6-4; J: TRBJ2-3; DNA: TGTGCCAGCAGTGAGCGGGGGGGCACAGATACGCAGTATTTT; CDR3: CASSERGGTDTQYF
D: .; size: .; V: TRBV2; J: TRBJ2-5; DNA: TGTGCCAGCAGTGTTGTGGGTTATGAGGAAGAGACCCAGTACTTC; CDR3: CASSVVGYEEETQYF
D: .; size: .; V: TRBV7-3; J: TRBJ2-1; DNA: TGTGCCAGCAGCTTAGGCGGGCCTAGCGATGAGCAGTTCTTC; CDR3: CASSLGGPSDEQFF
D: TRBD2; size: .; V: TRBV6-4; J: TRBJ2-3; DNA: TGTGCCAGCAGTCCAACTAGCGGGGAGACCACAGATACGCAGTATTTT; CDR3: CASSPTSGETTDTQYF
D: .; size: once; V: TRBV5-1; J: TRBJ2-7; DNA: TGCGCCAGCAGCAGGAAAATTATTGGGACTGATCACTACGAGCAGTACTTC; CDR3: CASSRKIIGTDHYEQYF
D: .; size: .; V: TRBV11-3; J: TRBJ2-1; DNA: TGTGCCAGCAGCTTAGGGCGCGGCTACTACAATGAGCAGTTCTTC; CDR3: CASSLGRGYYNEQFF
D: .; size: .; V: TRBV13; J: TRBJ2-5; DNA: TGTGCCAGCAGCTTGGTAGATAACCAAGAGACCCAGTACTTC; CDR3: CASSLVDNQETQYF
D: .; size: .; V: TRBV6-5; J: TRBJ2-1; DNA: TGTGCCAGCAGAATATACAATGAGCAGTTCTTC; CDR3: CASRIYNEQFF
D: .; size: .; V: TRBV10-3; J: TRBJ2-3; DNA: TGTGCCATCAGTCCCGGGACTTTCGCAGATACGCAGTATTTT; CDR3: CAISPGTFADTQYF
D: TRBD1; size: .; V: TRBV12-5; J: TRBJ1-5; DNA: TGTGCTAGTGGCAGGGACAGGCCCCAGCCCCAGCATTTT; CDR3: CASGRDRPQPQHF
D: TRBD1; size: .; V: TRBV5-1; J: TRBJ1-1; DNA: TGCGCCAGCAGCCCGACAGGGCGGGTAGTAGCTTTCTTT; CDR3: CASSPTGRVVAFF
D: .; size: .; V: TRBV2; J: TRBJ2-7; DNA: TGTGCCAGCAGTCAGTCGGGTACCAGCTCCTACGAGCAGTACTTC; CDR3: CASSQSGTSSYEQYF
D: .; size: .; V: TRBV7-3; J: TRBJ2-3; DNA: TGTGCCAGCAGCCCGCGCGGGGCTAATACGCAGTATTTT; CDR3: CASSPRGANTQYF